The 5 T cell receptor beta chains presented below share a single source sample, sequenced in a study of blood T cell repertoires in COVID-19. Generated by immunoSEQ multiplex PCR, the TCRdb table keeps only in-frame clones and is missing some. The table has around 71,000 clones, more than 60% seen once; the top ten hold 28%. Input material: peripheral blood. These receptors all stem from a woman aged 80 or over with active or convalescent COVID-19.

V gene TRBV30 combines with J gene TRBJ2-2; D gene uncertain. The CDR3 contains 16 residues. Germline V gene sequence: CDR1 GTSNPN, CDR2 SVGIG (reference sequence). V was cut by 2 bases and J by 0 bases, with 13 bases left in between. The CDR3, as DNA: TGTGCCTGGAGTCCCGACTCCCCATCGAACACCGGGGAGCTGTTTTTT. Protein product: CAWSPDSPSNTGELFF. Variable domain in full (rest from reference TRBV30 and TRBJ2-2): SQTIHQWPATLVQPVGSPLSLECTVEGTSNPNLYWYRQAAGRGLQLLFYSVGIGQISSEVPQNLSASRPQDRQFILSSKKLLLSDSGFYLCAWSPDSPSNTGELFFGEGSRLTVL.

CDR3 DNA sequence: TGCGCCAGCAGCTCCGGGACAGGGAACACCGGGGAGCTGTTTTTT. Translated, it gives CASSSGTGNTGELFF. This sequence joins TRBV5-1 and TRBJ2-2; 8 bases are shared with TRBD1. With 3 bases clipped from V and 1 base from J, the junction kept 2 bases outside the gene matches. Germline CDR1 reads SGHRS; CDR2 reads YFSETQ. CDR3 length: 15 amino acids.

The rearrangement joins TRBV2 to TRBJ1-1; 8 positions match TRBD1. CDR1 is SNHLY and CDR2 is FYNNEI in the germline V gene. The junction had 5 bases not matched to a gene; V was cut back by 8 bases and J by 3 bases. This CDR3 has 13 amino acids. The CDR3 is CASDRGGDTEAFF. DNA of the CDR3: TGTGCCAGCGACAGGGGTGGGGACACTGAAGCTTTCTTT.

DNA for the CDR3: TGTGCCAGCAGCCCAATAACCCTCCTGACTCATCCTTCCTACGAGCAGTACTTC. Its translation is CASSPITLLTHPSYEQYF. The V gene is TRBV7-9, the J gene TRBJ2-7; no firm D call. The CDR3 consists of 18 residues. Germline V gene lookup returns CDR1 SEHNR and CDR2 FQNEAQ (reference sequence). Trimming cost V 5 bases and J 1 base, with 24 bases left between them.

J is TRBJ2-3 and V is TRBV4-3; no reliable D call. This CDR3 is built from 15 residues. From germline, CDR1 is LGHNA and CDR2 YSLEER. Trimming took 4 bases from V and 0 from J, leaving 11 bases between them. Here the CDR3 DNA reads TGCGCCAGCAGCCGATCCGTCACTAGCACAGATACGCAGTATTTT. This codes for CASSRSVTSTDTQYF.